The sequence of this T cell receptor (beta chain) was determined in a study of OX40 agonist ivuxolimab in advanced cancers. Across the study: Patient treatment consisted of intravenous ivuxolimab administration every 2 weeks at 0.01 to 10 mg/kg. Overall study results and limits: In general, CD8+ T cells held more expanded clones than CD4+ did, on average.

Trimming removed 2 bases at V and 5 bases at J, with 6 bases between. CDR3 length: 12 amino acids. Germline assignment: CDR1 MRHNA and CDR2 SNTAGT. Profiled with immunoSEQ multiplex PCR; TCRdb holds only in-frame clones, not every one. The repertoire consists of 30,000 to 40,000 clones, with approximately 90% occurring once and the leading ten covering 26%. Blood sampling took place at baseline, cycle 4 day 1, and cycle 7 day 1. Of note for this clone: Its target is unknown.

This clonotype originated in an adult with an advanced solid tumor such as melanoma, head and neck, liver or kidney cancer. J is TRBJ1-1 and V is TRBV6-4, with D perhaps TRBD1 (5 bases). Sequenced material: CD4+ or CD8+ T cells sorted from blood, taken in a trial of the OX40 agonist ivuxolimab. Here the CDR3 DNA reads TGTGCCAGCAGTGACGCAGGGACTGAAGCTTTCTTT. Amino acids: CASSDAGTEAFF.